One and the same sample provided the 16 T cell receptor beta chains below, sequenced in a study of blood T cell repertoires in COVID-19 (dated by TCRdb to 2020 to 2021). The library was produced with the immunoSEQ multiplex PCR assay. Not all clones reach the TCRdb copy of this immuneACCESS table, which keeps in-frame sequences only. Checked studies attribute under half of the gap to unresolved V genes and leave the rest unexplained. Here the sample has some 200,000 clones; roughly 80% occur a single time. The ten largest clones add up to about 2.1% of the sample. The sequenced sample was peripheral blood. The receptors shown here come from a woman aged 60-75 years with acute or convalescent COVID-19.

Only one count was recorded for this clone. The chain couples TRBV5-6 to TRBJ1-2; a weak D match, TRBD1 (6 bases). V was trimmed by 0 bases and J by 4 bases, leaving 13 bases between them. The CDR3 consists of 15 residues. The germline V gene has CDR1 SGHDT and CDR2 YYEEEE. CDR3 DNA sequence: TGTGCCAGCAGCTTGGTGGCAGGGGAGTTCTATGGCTACACCTTC. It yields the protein CASSLVAGEFYGYTF.

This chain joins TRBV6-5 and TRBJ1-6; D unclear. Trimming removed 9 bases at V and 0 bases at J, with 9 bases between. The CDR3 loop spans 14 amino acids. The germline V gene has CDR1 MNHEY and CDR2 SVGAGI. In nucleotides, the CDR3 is TGTGCCAGTGGTGAGAGCTCCTATAATTCACCCCTCCACTTT. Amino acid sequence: CASGESSYNSPLHF.

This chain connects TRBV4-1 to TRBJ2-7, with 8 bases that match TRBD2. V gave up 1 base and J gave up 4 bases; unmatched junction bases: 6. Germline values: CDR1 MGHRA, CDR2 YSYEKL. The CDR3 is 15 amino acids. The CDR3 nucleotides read TGCGCCAGCAGCCAAGGCAGCGGGAGCCAGTACGAGCAGTACTTC. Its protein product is CASSQGSGSQYEQYF.

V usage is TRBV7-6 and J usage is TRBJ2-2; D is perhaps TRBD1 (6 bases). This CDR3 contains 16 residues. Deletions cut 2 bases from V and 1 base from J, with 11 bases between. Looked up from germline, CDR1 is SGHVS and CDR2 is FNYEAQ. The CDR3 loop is CASSLIGTRNTGELFF. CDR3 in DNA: TGTGCCAGCAGCTTAATTGGGACAAGGAACACCGGGGAGCTGTTTTTT. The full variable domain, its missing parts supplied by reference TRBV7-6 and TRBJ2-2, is GAGVSQSPRYKVTKRGQDVALRCDPISGHVSLYWYRQALGQGPEFLTYFNYEAQQDKSGLPNDRFSAERPEGSISTLTIQRTEQRDSAMYRCASSLIGTRNTGELFFGEGSRLTVL.

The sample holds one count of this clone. The chain's CDR3 is CASSVGTAAYEQYF. The CDR3 DNA reads TGTGCCAGCAGTGTAGGGACAGCAGCTTACGAGCAGTACTTC. V is TRBV2 and J is TRBJ2-7, with TRBD1 matching 7 bases. J was trimmed by 4 bases and V by 4 bases; bases with no gene match: 7. Germline V CDR1 and CDR2: SNHLY, FYNNEI. The CDR3 length is 14 residues.

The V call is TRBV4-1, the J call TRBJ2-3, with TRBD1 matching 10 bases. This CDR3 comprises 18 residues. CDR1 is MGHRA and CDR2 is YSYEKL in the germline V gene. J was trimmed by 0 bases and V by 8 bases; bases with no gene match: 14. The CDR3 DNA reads TGCGCCAGCCAAGGGACAGGGGTCGCCAGTAGGAGCACAGATACGCAGTATTTT. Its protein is CASQGTGVASRSTDTQYF.

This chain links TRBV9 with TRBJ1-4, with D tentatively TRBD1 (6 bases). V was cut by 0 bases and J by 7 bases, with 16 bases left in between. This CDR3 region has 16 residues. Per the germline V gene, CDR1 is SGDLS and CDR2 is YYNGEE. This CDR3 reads CASSVGLQGSGEKLFF. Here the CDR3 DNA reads TGTGCCAGCAGCGTAGGGTTACAGGGCTCCGGTGAAAAACTGTTTTTT. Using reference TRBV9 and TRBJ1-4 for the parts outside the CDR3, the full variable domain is DSGVTQTPKHLITATGQRVTLRCSPRSGDLSVYWYQQSLDQGLQFLIQYYNGEERAKGNILERFSAQQFPDLHSELNLSSLELGDSALYFCASSVGLQGSGEKLFFGSGTQLSVL.

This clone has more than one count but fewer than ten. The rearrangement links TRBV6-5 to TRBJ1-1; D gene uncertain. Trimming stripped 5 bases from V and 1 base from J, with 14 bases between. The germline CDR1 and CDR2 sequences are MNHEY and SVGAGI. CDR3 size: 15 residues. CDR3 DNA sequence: TGTGCCAGCAGTCCTCATCGACACGGGAACACTGAAGCTTTCTTT. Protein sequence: CASSPHRHGNTEAFF.

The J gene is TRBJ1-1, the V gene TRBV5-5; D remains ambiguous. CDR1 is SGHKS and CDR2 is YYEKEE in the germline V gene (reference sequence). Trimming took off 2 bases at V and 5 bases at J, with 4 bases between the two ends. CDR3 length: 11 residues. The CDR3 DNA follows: TGTGCCAGCAGCTTAACTACTGAAGCTTTCTTT. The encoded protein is CASSLTTEAFF.

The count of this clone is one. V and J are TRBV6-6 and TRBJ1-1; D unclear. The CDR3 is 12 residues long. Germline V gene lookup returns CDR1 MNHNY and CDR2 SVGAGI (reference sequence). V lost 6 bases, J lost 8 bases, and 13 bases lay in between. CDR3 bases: TGTGCCAGCAGCTCCCGAGGAGGAGAAGCTTTCTTT. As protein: CASSSRGGEAFF.

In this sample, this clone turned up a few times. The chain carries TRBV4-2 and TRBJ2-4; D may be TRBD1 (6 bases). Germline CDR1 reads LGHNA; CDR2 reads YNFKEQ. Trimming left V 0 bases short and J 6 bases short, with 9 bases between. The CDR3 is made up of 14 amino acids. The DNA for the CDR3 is TGTGCCAGCAGCCAAGAGACAGGAGTAAACATTCAGTACTTC. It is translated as CASSQETGVNIQYF.

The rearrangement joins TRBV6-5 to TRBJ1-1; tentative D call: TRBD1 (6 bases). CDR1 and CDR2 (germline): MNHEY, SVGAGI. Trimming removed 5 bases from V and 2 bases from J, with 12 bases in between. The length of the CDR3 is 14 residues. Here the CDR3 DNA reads TGTGCCAGCAGTAATCAGGGGATCAACACTGAAGCTTTCTTT. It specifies CASSNQGINTEAFF.

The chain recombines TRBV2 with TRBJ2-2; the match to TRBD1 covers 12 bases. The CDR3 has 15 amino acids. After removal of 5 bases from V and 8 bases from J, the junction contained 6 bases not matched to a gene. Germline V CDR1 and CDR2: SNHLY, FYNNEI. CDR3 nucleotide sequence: TGTGCCAGCAGTCCCGGGACAGGGGGCTCTGGGGAGCTGTTTTTT. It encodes CASSPGTGGSGELFF.

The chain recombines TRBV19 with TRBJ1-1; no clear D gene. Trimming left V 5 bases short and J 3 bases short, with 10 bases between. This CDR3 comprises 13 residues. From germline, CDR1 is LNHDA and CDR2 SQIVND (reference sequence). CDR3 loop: CASSSEGDTEAFF. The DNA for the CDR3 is TGTGCCAGTAGTTCGGAGGGTGACACTGAAGCTTTCTTT.

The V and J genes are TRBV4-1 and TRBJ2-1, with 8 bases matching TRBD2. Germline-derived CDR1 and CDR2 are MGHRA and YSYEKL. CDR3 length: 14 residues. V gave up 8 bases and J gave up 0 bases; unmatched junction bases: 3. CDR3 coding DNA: TGCGCCAGCCGGGGGGGGAACTCCTACAATGAGCAGTTCTTC. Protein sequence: CASRGGNSYNEQFF.

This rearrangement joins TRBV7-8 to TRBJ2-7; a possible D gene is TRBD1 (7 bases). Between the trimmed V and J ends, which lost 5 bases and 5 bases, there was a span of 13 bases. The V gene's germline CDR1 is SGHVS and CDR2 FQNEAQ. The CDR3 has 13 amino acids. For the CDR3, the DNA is TGTGCCAGCAGCATAACAGGGGAGGACGAGCAGTACTTC. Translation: CASSITGEDEQYF.